The subject of this entry is one T cell receptor beta chain. The data were taken from a study of cytomegalovirus exposure and HLA in healthy donors. CDR1 LGHNA and CDR2 YNFKEQ come from the germline V gene. This CDR3 has 16 residues. The V end lost 0 bases, the J end lost 2 bases, and 11 bases lay between the germline ends. Profiling relied on immunoSEQ multiplex PCR, and the TCRdb table lists in-frame clones only, not all of them. The sample records about 98,000 clones, less than 90% being singletons. The receptor's source is a man younger than 30 in good health and CMV-seropositive. The V and J genes are TRBV4-2 and TRBJ1-5, with no clear D. Material for sequencing was PBMCs. CDR3 sequence reads: CASSQENLGGNQPQHF. CDR3 in DNA: TGTGCCAGCAGCCAAGAAAATCTAGGAGGCAATCAGCCCCAGCATTTT.